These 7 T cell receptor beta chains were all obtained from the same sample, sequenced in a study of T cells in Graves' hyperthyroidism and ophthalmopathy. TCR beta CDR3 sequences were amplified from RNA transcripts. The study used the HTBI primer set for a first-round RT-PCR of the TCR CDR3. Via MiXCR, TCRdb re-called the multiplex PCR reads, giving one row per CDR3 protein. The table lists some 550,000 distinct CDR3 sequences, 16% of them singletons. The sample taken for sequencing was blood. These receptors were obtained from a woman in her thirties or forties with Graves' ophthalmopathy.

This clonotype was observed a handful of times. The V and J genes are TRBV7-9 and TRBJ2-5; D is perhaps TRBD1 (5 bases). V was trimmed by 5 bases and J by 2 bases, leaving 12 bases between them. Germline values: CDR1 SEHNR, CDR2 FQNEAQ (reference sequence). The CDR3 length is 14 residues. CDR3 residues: CASSQYRGQETQYF. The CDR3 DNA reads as TGTGCCAGCAGCCAGTATAGGGGACAAGAGACCCAGTACTTC.

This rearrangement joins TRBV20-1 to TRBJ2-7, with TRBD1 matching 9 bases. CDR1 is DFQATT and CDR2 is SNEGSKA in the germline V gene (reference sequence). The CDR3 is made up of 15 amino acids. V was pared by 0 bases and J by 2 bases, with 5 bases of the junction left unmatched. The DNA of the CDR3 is TGCAGTGCTAGAGATTGGGACAGGGATACCTACGAGCAGTACTTC. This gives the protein CSARDWDRDTYEQYF.

DNA for the CDR3: TGCGCCAGCAGACAAAACACAGCGAACACTGAAGCTTTCTTT. As protein: CASRQNTANTEAFF. The V gene is TRBV5-1, the J gene TRBJ1-1; no definite D call. V was clipped by 5 bases and J by 1 base, with 12 bases between them. CDR1 is SGHRS and CDR2 is YFSETQ in the germline V gene. The CDR3 loop spans 14 amino acids.

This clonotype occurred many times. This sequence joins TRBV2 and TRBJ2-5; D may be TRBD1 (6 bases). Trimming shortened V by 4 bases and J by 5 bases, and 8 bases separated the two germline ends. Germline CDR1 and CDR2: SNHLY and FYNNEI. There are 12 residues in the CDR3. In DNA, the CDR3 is TGTGCCAGCAGTGGGGACATGGAGACCCAGTACTTC. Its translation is CASSGDMETQYF.

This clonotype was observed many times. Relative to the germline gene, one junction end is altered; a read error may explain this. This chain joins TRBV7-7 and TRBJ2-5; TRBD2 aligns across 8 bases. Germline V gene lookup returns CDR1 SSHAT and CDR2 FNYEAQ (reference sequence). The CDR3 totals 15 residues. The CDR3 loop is CASSSFVAGQETQYF. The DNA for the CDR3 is TGTGCTAGCAGCTCCTTTGTAGCGGGGCAAGAGACCCAGTACTTC.

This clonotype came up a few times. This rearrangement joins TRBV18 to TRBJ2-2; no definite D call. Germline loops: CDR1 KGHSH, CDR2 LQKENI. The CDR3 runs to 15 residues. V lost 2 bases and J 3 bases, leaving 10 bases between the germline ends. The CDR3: CASSPVQFYTGELFF. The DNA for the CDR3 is TGTGCCAGCTCACCAGTACAGTTCTACACCGGGGAGCTGTTTTTT.

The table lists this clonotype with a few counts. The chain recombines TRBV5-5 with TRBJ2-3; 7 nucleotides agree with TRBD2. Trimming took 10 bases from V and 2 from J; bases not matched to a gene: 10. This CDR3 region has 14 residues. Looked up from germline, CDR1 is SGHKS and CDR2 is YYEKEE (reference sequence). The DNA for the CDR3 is TGTGCCGGGGAAAGCGGGGTCCTCACAGATACGCAGTATTTT. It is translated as CAGESGVLTDTQYF. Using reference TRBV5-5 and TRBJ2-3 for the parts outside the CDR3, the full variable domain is DAGVTQSPTHLIKTRGQQVTLRCSPISGHKSVSWYQQVLGQGPQFIFQYYEKEERGRGNFPDRFSARQFPNYSSELNVNALLLGDSALYLCAGESGVLTDTQYFGPGTRLTVL.